Following are 7 T cell receptor beta chains from one sample sequenced in a study of T cells in Graves' hyperthyroidism and ophthalmopathy. Amplified TCR beta CDR3 regions derived from RNA transcripts. When the TCR CDR3 underwent first-round RT-PCR, the HTBI primer set was used. TCRdb re-derived calls from the multiplex PCR reads in MiXCR, one entry per CDR3 protein. The sample has about 600,000 distinct CDR3 sequences, around 16% seen once. What was sequenced was blood. The receptors shown here come from a woman aged 40 to 55 with Graves' ophthalmopathy.

This clonotype appeared many times. The chain carries TRBV30 and TRBJ1-2; 7 nucleotides align to TRBD1. The ends lost 7 bases at V and 6 bases at J; junction bases unmatched: 17. The CDR3 runs 15 residues. Germline V gene data show CDR1 as GTSNPN and CDR2 as SVGIG (reference sequence). CDR3 sequence reads: CASTSWEGASHGYTF. CDR3 DNA: TGTGCCTCCACCTCCTGGGAGGGGGCTTCACATGGCTACACCTTC.

This clonotype has just a few counts. The chain carries TRBV19 and TRBJ1-5; a weak D match, TRBD1 (6 bases). The germline V gene has CDR1 LNHDA and CDR2 SQIVND (reference sequence). Deletions cut 3 bases from V and 7 bases from J, with 16 bases between. The CDR3 has 15 residues. The CDR3 DNA reads TGTGCCAGTAGTATGTTACAGGGCTCCAGGCAGCCCCAGCATTTT. It yields the protein CASSMLQGSRQPQHF.

About this clonotype itself: This clone may be a read error of a much larger clone one base away. Without the conserved terminal phenylalanine or tryptophan, this CDR3 likely stems from a read error. The V gene is TRBV6-4, the J gene TRBJ2-2; tentatively, D is TRBD1 (5 bases). V lost 6 bases, J lost 0 bases, and 8 bases lay in between. The germline V gene has CDR1 MRHNA and CDR2 SNTAGT. CDR3 length equals 14 residues. CDR3 region: CASRRTTNTGELFS. The CDR3 bases are TGTGCCAGCAGACGGACAACGAACACCGGGGAGCTGTTTTCT.

V gene TRBV5-1 combines with J gene TRBJ2-1; 10 bases fit TRBD2. The V segment lost 0 bases and the J segment 3 bases; nucleotides outside the gene matches: 3. Germline V CDR1 and CDR2: SGHRS, YFSETQ. CDR3 size: 16 residues. CDR3 sequence: CASSLDSGGIYNEQFF. In nucleotides, the CDR3 is TGCGCCAGCAGCTTGGATAGCGGGGGGATCTACAATGAGCAGTTCTTC. The entire variable domain, with the rest obtained from reference TRBV5-1 and TRBJ2-1, is as follows: KAGVTQTPRYLIKTRGQQVTLSCSPISGHRSVSWYQQTPGQGLQFLFEYFSETQRNKGNFPGRFSGRQFSNSRSEMNVSTLELGDSALYLCASSLDSGGIYNEQFFGPGTRLTVL.

This clonotype was seen a handful of times. This chain joins TRBV6-2 or TRBV6-3 and TRBJ1-5; D unclear. The CDR3 has 17 residues. Germline V gives CDR1 MNHEY, CDR2 SVGEGT. The V end was cut by 4 bases, the J end by 1 base, with 17 bases between. The CDR3 DNA sequence: TGTGCCAGCAGTTTGGGCCTTCTAGGGATGAGCAATCAGCCCCAGCATTTT. Its protein product is CASSLGLLGMSNQPQHF.

The chain has TRBV7-9 and TRBJ2-7; 13 nucleotides line up with TRBD2. The CDR3 totals 15 residues. V was clipped by 4 bases and J by 8 bases; unmatched bases: 8. Germline V CDR1 and CDR2: SEHNR, FQNEAQ (reference sequence). In DNA, the CDR3 is TGTGCCAGCAGCTCGTACGGGACTAGCGGGAACAAGCAGTACTTC. Residues: CASSSYGTSGNKQYF.

The rearrangement joins TRBV5-1 to TRBJ1-2; D unresolved. Germline V gene sequence: CDR1 SGHRS, CDR2 YFSETQ. This CDR3 has 14 residues. V was clipped by 4 bases and J by 0 bases, with 10 bases between them. The CDR3 here is CASSPGYTNYGYTF. CDR3 nucleotide sequence: TGCGCCAGCAGCCCTGGTTATACTAACTATGGCTACACCTTC.